This T cell receptor (beta chain) comes out of a study of T cells after posttransplantation cyclophosphamide. Of note for this clone: What it binds is not known.

The protocol was immunoSEQ multiplex PCR, while the TCRdb copy is restricted to in-frame clones and leaves out a portion. The sample holds more than 20,000 clones; around 88% are singletons and the top ten take around 6.5%. Broader study findings: Tissue-infiltrating T cells from skin or gut overlapped little with blood T cells. Recipient CMV seropositivity and CMV reactivation strongly tracked TRB clonality. Donor-recipient repertoire similarity was low at 1-2 months, rising over year one.

The sequencing sample was made of PBMCs. The TCR sequence derives from an older woman with a blood cancer, CMV-positive, and with a related stem cell donor.

The CDR3 nucleotides are TGTGCCAGCAGATCCACAGCAGATACGCAGTATTTT. This codes for CASRSTADTQYF. The J gene is TRBJ2-3, the V gene TRBV7-2; D not resolved. The V and J ends lost 6 bases and 4 bases respectively, with 8 bases between them. CDR3 length: 12 residues. CDR1 SGHTA and CDR2 FQGNSA come from the germline V gene.